The rows below give T cell receptor beta chains drawn from one sample of a study of tumor and adjacent non-tumor tissue in lung cancer. In TCRdb, the multiplex PCR reads were re-called with MiXCR into one record per CDR3 protein. The data contain roughly 120,000 distinct CDR3 sequences, 75% of them singletons. The sequenced material came from lung tumor tissue. Receptor source: a woman in her fifties or sixties with non-small cell lung cancer. The CDR3 runs from the conserved cysteine through the conserved F or W. A D gene is named only where the DNA matches it firmly. Clone size is shown for a subset of rows, as once, few, many or a class of expanded clone.

CDR3nt	CDR3aa	abundance	j_gene	v_gene	d_gene
TGTGCCAACAGCTCTGCTCAAACCGGGGAGCTGTTTTTT	CANSSAQTGELFF	NA	TRBJ2-2	TRBV11-2	NA
TGCGCCAGCAGCCGGACTAGCGGAACATCCGGGGAGACCCAGTACTTC	CASSRTSGTSGETQYF	many	TRBJ2-5	TRBV5-1	TRBD2
TGTGCCAGCAGCCCTAACGTGGATACGCAGTATTTT	CASSPNVDTQYF	once	TRBJ2-3	TRBV11-1	NA
TGCGCCAGCAGCCAAAGGACAGGGATTCCCTACGAGCAGTACTTC	CASSQRTGIPYEQYF	many	TRBJ2-7	TRBV4-3	TRBD1
TGTGCCATCAGTGAGCCCGTACGAATGACAGGGCGCTACCGAGAGACCCAGTACTTC	CAISEPVRMTGRYRETQYF	few	TRBJ2-5	TRBV10-3	TRBD1
TGTGCCAGCAATACCGGGATTAGTGGGATTGTTGAGCAGTTCTTC	CASNTGISGIVEQFF	NA	TRBJ2-1	TRBV11-3	NA
TGCAGTACTAGCGTGGCTAGCGGGCTCGATGAGCAGTTCTTC	CSTSVASGLDEQFF	NA	TRBJ2-1	TRBV20-1	TRBD2
TGCAGTACTTATGTACAGACCGGGGAGCTGTTTTTT	CSTYVQTGELFF	few	TRBJ2-2	TRBV20-1	NA
TGTGCCAGCAGTTCGAAGCGGGAGAACACCGGGGAGCTGTTTTTT	CASSSKRENTGELFF	many	TRBJ2-2	TRBV6-2/TRBV6-3	TRBD2
TGCACCCTCACAGAGGGGGCGGTAGAGATCCAGTACTTC	CTLTEGAVEIQYF	NA	TRBJ2-5	TRBV20-1	TRBD1
TGTGCCAGCAGAACAAGGGGCTCATATCAGCCCCAGCATTTT	CASRTRGSYQPQHF	NA	TRBJ1-5	TRBV28	NA
TGTGCCAGCAGTCCTCATAGTCCAGCGGGAGCCTATGAACAGTACTTC	CASSPHSPAGAYEQYF	NA	TRBJ2-7	TRBV6-5	TRBD2
TGTGCCTACAGCCGGGACAGGGGGCACACCAGGGAGCTGTTTTTT	CAYSRDRGHTRELFF	NA	TRBJ2-2	TRBV11-2	TRBD1
TGTGCCATCAGCCCGCGACTTGCGGGAGAATCCACCGGGGAGGTGTTTTTT	CAISPRLAGESTGEVFF	NA	TRBJ2-2	TRBV11-1	TRBD2
TGTGCCAGCAGCGCCACCGGAACGACCACAGATACGCAGAATTTC	CASSATGTTTDTQNF	once	TRBJ2-3	TRBV11-2	NA
TGTGCCAACAGTTCTAGCCCTATGCAGTATTTT	CANSSSPMQYF	NA	TRBJ2-3	TRBV11-2	NA